This T cell receptor beta chain was identified during a study of blood T cell repertoires in COVID-19. Background on the study: Sample material is recorded as cDNA or gDNA derived from T cells, B-cell-depleted T cells, or PBMCs.

Sequenced by immunoSEQ multiplex PCR; TCRdb stores in-frame clones only, minus some. The sample includes roughly 31,000 clones, roughly 89% of them seen just once. The sample comprised peripheral blood. This receptor was identified in a man aged 55 to 70 with active COVID-19.

CDR3 DNA sequence: TGTGCCAGCAGTCCCCGACTAGCGGGGGAGGGGACCCAGTACTTC. Encoded protein: CASSPRLAGEGTQYF. The chain combines TRBV9 with TRBJ2-5; 12 bases fit TRBD2. The CDR3 has 15 residues. J was trimmed by 7 bases and V by 5 bases; bases with no gene match: 9. Looked up from germline, CDR1 is SGDLS and CDR2 is YYNGEE.